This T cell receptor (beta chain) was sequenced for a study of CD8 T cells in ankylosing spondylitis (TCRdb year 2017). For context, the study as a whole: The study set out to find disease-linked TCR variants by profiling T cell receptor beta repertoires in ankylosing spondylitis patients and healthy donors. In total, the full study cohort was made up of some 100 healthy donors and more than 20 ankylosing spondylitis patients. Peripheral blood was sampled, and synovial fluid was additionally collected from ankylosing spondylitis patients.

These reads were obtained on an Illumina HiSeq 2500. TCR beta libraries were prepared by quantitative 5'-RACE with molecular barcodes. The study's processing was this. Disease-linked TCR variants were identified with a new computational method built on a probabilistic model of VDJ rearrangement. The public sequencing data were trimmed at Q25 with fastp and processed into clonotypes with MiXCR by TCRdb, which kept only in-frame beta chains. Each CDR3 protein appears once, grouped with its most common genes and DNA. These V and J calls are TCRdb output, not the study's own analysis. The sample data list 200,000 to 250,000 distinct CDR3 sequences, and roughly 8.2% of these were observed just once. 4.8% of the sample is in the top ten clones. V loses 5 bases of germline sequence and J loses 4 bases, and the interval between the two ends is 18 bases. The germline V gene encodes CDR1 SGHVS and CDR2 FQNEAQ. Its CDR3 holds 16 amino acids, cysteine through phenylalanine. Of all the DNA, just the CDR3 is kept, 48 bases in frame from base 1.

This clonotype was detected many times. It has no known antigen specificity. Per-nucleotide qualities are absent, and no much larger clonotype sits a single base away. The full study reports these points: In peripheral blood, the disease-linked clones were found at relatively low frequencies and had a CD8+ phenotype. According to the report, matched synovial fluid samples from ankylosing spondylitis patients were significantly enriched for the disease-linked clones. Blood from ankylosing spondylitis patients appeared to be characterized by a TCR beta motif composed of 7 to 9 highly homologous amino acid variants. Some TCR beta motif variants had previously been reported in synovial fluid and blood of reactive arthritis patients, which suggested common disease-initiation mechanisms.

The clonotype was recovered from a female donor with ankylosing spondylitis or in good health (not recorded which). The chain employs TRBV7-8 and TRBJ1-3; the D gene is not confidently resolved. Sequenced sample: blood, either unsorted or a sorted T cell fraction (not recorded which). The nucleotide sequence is TGTGCCAGCAGCCCCCGGGGAGGCAACGGGGGAAACACCATATATTTT. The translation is CASSPRGGNGGNTIYF.